The 23 T cell receptor beta chains presented below share a single source sample, sequenced in a study of CD8+CD57+ T cells in acquired aplastic anemia. Genomic DNA templated the TCR beta VDJ and CDR3 profiling. Using its own MiXCR run on the reads, TCRdb lists one record per CDR3 protein. The sample lists 150,000 to 200,000 distinct CDR3 sequences, around 52% seen once, with roughly 29% in the top ten. Whoever was chosen for sequencing had shown CD8+CD57+ cell expansion by flow cytometry. The sequenced material came from sorted CD4+, CD8+, or CD8+CD57+ T cells (not recorded which) from PBMCs. These receptors were collected from a human donor with aplastic anemia.

The chain recombines TRBV2 with TRBJ2-7; D is unresolved. The germline V gene encodes CDR1 SNHLY and CDR2 FYNNEI. Trimming stripped 5 bases from V and 7 bases from J, with 12 bases between. The CDR3 length is 12 residues. The CDR3 bases are TGTGCCAGCAGTTATTCGTCCGAAGAGCAGTACTTC. This translates into CASSYSSEEQYF.

This clonotype has just a few counts. A much bigger clone sits one base away, suggesting this may be a read error. The genes are TRBV5-8 and TRBJ2-7; D gene uncertain. The CDR3 is made up of 11 amino acids. V lost 6 bases, J lost 3 bases, and 7 bases lay in between. The germline gives CDR1 SGHTS, CDR2 YDEGEE. Here the CDR3 DNA reads TGTGCCAGCATCTTCTTCTACGAGCAGTACTTC. This translates into CASIFFYEQYF.

This clonotype was picked up many times. The chain links TRBV5-5 to TRBJ2-2; 7 bases agree with TRBD2. The CDR3 is made up of 15 amino acids. The germline V gene encodes CDR1 SGHKS and CDR2 YYEKEE (reference sequence). V trimming: 7 bases; J trimming: 2 bases; junction bases outside the gene matches: 8. The CDR3 nucleotides read TGTGCCAGCGGTTTACTAGCGACTAACACCGGGGAGCTGTTTTTT. This sequence encodes CASGLLATNTGELFF.

V usage is TRBV25-1 and J usage is TRBJ2-7; D is uncertain. This CDR3 comprises 13 residues. The germline CDR1 and CDR2 sequences are MGHDK and SYGVNS. V lost 3 bases and J 3 bases, leaving 9 bases between the germline ends. CDR3 amino acids: CASSDSDIYEQYF. CDR3 DNA sequence: TGTGCCAGCAGTGACTCTGACATCTACGAGCAGTACTTC.

Here the CDR3 reads CAWSVGPGRQPQHF. CDR3 DNA: TGTGCCTGGAGTGTAGGGCCCGGGAGGCAGCCCCAGCATTTT. The chain has TRBV30 and TRBJ1-5; no reliable D call. The CDR3 is 14 residues long. Looked up from germline, CDR1 is GTSNPN and CDR2 is SVGIG (reference sequence). V was shortened by 0 bases and J by 7 bases, with 13 bases between the two germline ends.

This clonotype was detected many times. The chain has TRBV6-5 and TRBJ1-2, with D possibly TRBD1 on 5 matching bases. Trimming shortened V by 0 bases and J by 3 bases, and 17 bases separated the two germline ends. The germline V gene encodes CDR1 MNHEY and CDR2 SVGAGI. The CDR3 consists of 17 residues. The CDR3 sequence: CASSYSRSAQGYYGYTF. The CDR3 coding sequence is TGTGCCAGCAGTTACTCGAGGTCCGCCCAGGGCTACTATGGCTACACCTTC.

This rearrangement joins TRBV6-1 to TRBJ1-1; TRBD1 might be the D (5 bases). Germline V gene data show CDR1 as MNHNS and CDR2 as SASEGT. V shed 2 bases and J shed 7 bases, with 29 bases lying between them. The CDR3 has 19 amino acids. The CDR3 loop is CASSEWEVGALGLEFEAFF. In DNA, the CDR3 is TGTGCCAGCAGTGAATGGGAGGTGGGCGCACTGGGACTCGAGTTTGAAGCTTTCTTT.

This clonotype was seen at least ten times. V is TRBV2 and J is TRBJ2-7; TRBD2 agrees at 11 bases. V lost 8 bases and J lost 5; bases outside the gene matches: 8. This CDR3 contains 14 residues. Germline assignment: CDR1 SNHLY and CDR2 FYNNEI. The CDR3 DNA is TGTGCCAGCTTCAGACTAGCGGGAACAAACGAGCAGTACTTC. Translation: CASFRLAGTNEQYF.

As for this clonotype: Relative to the germline gene, one junction end is altered; a read error may explain this. This chain joins TRBV10-3 and TRBJ2-5; the D is unclear. CDR3 length: 14 residues. CDR1 is ENHRY and CDR2 is SYGVKD in the germline V gene. CDR3 bases: TGTGCCACCAGTGATCGGGTCCTCGGGGAGACCCAGTACTTC. It codes for CATSDRVLGETQYF.

This clonotype occurred many times. The chain recombines TRBV20-1 with TRBJ2-6; 8 positions agree with TRBD1. Germline V gene lookup returns CDR1 DFQATT and CDR2 SNEGSKA (reference sequence). The CDR3 has 14 amino acids. J lost 5 bases, V lost 5 bases, and 5 bases had no gene match. CDR3 in amino acids: CSAPGGDRANVLTF. In DNA form, the CDR3 reads TGCAGTGCTCCAGGGGGCGATAGGGCCAACGTCCTGACTTTC.

V is TRBV19 and J is TRBJ2-7; TRBD1 might be the D (6 bases). The CDR3 is 14 residues long. The V gene's germline CDR1 is LNHDA and CDR2 SQIVND (reference sequence). Trimming stripped 3 bases from V and 1 base from J, with 10 bases between. The CDR3 loop reads CASSISTGSYEQYF. CDR3 in DNA: TGTGCCAGTAGTATCTCGACAGGATCCTACGAGCAGTACTTC.

This clonotype was counted a single time. The chain couples TRBV19 to TRBJ1-6; D is perhaps TRBD1 (5 bases). The CDR3 contains 15 residues. The germline V and J ends were trimmed by 4 bases and 5 bases, with 12 bases remaining between them. Germline CDR1 is LNHDA and CDR2 is SQIVND (reference sequence). The CDR3 coding sequence is TGTGCCAGTAGTAGGGGGTTGGGTAATAATTCACCCCTCCACTTT. It is translated as CASSRGLGNNSPLHF.

Here the CDR3 DNA reads TGTGCCAGCAGTGACCCGGACTCGCAGGAGACCCAGTACTTC. Protein sequence: CASSDPDSQETQYF. The rearrangement uses TRBV2 and TRBJ2-5, with D maybe TRBD2 (5 bases). The CDR3 spans 14 residues. Between the trimmed V and J ends, which lost 3 bases and 5 bases, there was a span of 13 bases. Germline assignment: CDR1 SNHLY and CDR2 FYNNEI.

Many counts were recorded for this clonotype. The rearrangement joins TRBV10-3 to TRBJ2-2; no firm D call. CDR3 length: 16 residues. Per the germline V gene, CDR1 is ENHRY and CDR2 is SYGVKD. Between the trimmed V and J ends, which lost 1 base and 1 base, there was a span of 10 bases. CDR3 loop: CAISEFVEENTGELFF. The CDR3 coding sequence is TGTGCCATCAGTGAGTTTGTCGAGGAGAACACCGGGGAGCTGTTTTTT.

In its sample, this clonotype was seen a few times. The genes are TRBV27 and TRBJ1-1; D remains unclear. Germline-derived CDR1 and CDR2 are MNHEY and SMNVEV (reference sequence). Trimming stripped 8 bases from V and 1 base from J, with 14 bases between. This CDR3 region has 14 residues. CDR3 coding DNA: TGTGCCAGCTTGGGGTCCGGTTCGAACACTGAAGCTTTCTTT. It yields the protein CASLGSGSNTEAFF.

Many counts were recorded for this clonotype. V gene TRBV13 combines with J gene TRBJ2-5, with D uncertain. The germline V and J ends were trimmed by 4 bases and 6 bases, with 12 bases remaining between them. The CDR3 extends over 13 amino acids. CDR1 and CDR2 from the germline V gene are PRHDT and FYEKMQ (reference sequence). The CDR3 sequence: CASSSGSSQTQYF. CDR3 nucleotide sequence: TGTGCCAGCAGCTCGGGCTCATCGCAGACCCAGTACTTC.

CDR3 in amino acids: CSVEGDRRYEQYF. CDR3 coding DNA: TGCAGCGTTGAAGGGGACAGACGCTACGAGCAGTACTTC. V usage is TRBV29-1 and J usage is TRBJ2-7, with TRBD1 matching 7 bases. Germline lookup yields CDR1 SQVTM and CDR2 ANQGSEA. CDR3 length: 13 residues. The junction had 3 bases not matched to a gene; V was cut back by 1 base and J by 3 bases.

The chain combines TRBV15 with TRBJ1-2, with a tentative D call TRBD1 (6 bases). This CDR3 spans 14 amino acids. The germline V gene encodes CDR1 LNHNV and CDR2 YYDKDF (reference sequence). The V and J ends lost 0 bases and 4 bases respectively, with 9 bases between them. The CDR3 sequence is CATSRDRGFYGYTF. CDR3 nucleotides: TGTGCCACCAGCAGAGATAGGGGGTTCTATGGCTACACCTTC.

This chain uses TRBV7-3 with TRBJ2-5; maybe TRBD1 (6 bases). This CDR3 comprises 13 residues. CDR1 SGHTA and CDR2 FQGTGA come from the germline V gene. V was pared by 5 bases and J by 5 bases, with 12 bases between. The CDR3 region is CASSRTVFETQYF. The CDR3 DNA follows: TGTGCCAGCAGCCGGACAGTTTTTGAGACCCAGTACTTC.

The chain links TRBV10-2 to TRBJ2-7; 7 bases are a match to TRBD2. The CDR3 consists of 13 residues. The J segment lost 3 bases and the V segment lost 3 bases, leaving 2 bases of the junction unmatched. Germline V gives CDR1 WSHSY, CDR2 SAAADI. The CDR3 sequence is CASSDAGDYEQYF. The CDR3 DNA is TGCGCCAGCAGTGACGCGGGGGACTACGAGCAGTACTTC.

A note on this clonotype: At one of its ends the junction is not consistent with the germline gene, which may arise from a read error. V and J are TRBV10-3 and TRBJ2-5; D uncertain. Germline CDR1 reads ENHRY; CDR2 reads SYGVKD. This CDR3 region has 14 residues. CDR3 coding DNA: TGTGCCAGCAGTTTGGTAGTGGCGTTGGAGACCCAGTACTTC. This codes for CASSLVVALETQYF.

The DNA of the CDR3 is TGTGCCAGCAGCTTAGACAGGGATGATGGCTACACCTTC. This gives the protein CASSLDRDDGYTF. The chain uses TRBV7-2 and TRBJ1-2; D possibly corresponds to TRBD1 (6 bases). Trimming stripped 1 base from V and 6 bases from J, with 9 bases between. This CDR3 contains 13 residues. CDR1 is SGHTA, CDR2 FQGNSA, per germline.

The rearrangement links TRBV4-2 to TRBJ1-1; D call uncertain. The CDR3 spans 15 residues. Per the germline V gene, CDR1 is LGHNA and CDR2 is YNFKEQ. V dropped 4 bases and J dropped 0 bases, with 12 bases sitting between them. CDR3 in DNA: TGTGCCAGCAGCCTACGGGTCTTCATGAACACTGAAGCTTTCTTT. It translates to CASSLRVFMNTEAFF.